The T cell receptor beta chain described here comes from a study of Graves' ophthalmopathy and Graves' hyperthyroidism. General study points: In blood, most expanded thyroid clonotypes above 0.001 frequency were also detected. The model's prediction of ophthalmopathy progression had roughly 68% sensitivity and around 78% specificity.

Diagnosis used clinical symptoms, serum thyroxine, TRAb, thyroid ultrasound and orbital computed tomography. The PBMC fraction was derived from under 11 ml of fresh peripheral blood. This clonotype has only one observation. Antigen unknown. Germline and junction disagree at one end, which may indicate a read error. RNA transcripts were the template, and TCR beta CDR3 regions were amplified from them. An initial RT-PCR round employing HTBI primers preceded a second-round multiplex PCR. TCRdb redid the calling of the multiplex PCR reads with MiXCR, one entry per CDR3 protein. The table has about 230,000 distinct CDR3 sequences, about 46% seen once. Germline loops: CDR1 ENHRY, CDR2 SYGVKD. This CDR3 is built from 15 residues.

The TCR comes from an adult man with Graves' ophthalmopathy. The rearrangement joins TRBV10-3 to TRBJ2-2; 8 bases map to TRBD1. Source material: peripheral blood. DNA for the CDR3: TGTGCCAGCAGTTTTTTACAGGGGGACACCGGGGAGCTGTTTTTT. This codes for CASSFLQGDTGELFF.